This T cell receptor beta chain originates from a study of beta chain features in type 1 diabetes. General observations from the study: The naive, central memory and Treg TCRB repertoires showed an apparent similarity that was greater among patients than among healthy donors. All four CD4+ subsets from Type 1 diabetes patients carried moderately but significantly shorter TCRB CDR3s.

This clone came up a few times. The antigen is unknown. The authors reverse transcribed all of the isolated RNA, so sequencing captured expressed TCRB transcripts. Generated by immunoSEQ multiplex PCR, the TCRdb table keeps only in-frame clones and is missing some. The table shows about 260,000 clones, with just over 20% occurring only once. Donors contributed one heparinised blood draw apiece, averaging approximately 100 mL. The CDR3 has 11 residues. V was clipped by 5 bases and J by 5 bases, with 6 bases between them. Germline V gives CDR1 SNHLY, CDR2 FYNNEI. The sequence derives from a woman aged 35 to 49 with type 1 diabetes. What was sequenced was naive CD4+ T cells from blood. This chain joins TRBV2 and TRBJ1-1, with D possibly TRBD1 on 5 matching bases. This CDR3 reads CASSYRTEAFF. CDR3 coding DNA: TGTGCCAGCAGTTACAGGACTGAAGCTTTCTTT.